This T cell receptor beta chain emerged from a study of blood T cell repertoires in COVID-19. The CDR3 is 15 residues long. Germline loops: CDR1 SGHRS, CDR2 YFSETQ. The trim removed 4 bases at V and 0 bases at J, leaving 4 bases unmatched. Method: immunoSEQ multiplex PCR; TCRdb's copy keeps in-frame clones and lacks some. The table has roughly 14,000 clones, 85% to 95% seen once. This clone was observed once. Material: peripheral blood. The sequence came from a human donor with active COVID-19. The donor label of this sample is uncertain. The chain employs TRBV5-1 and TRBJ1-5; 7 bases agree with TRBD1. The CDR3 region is CASSLGGNSNQPQHF. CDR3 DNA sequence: TGCGCCAGCAGCCTAGGGGGCAATAGCAATCAGCCCCAGCATTTT.